The T cell receptor beta chain described here comes from a study of cytomegalovirus exposure and HLA in healthy donors. Study observations and caveats: The tendency of first-cohort TCR clusters to co-occur in the 120 or so validation repertoires was the finding of a later analysis.

Profiling relied on immunoSEQ multiplex PCR, and the TCRdb table lists in-frame clones only, not all of them. The sample yields about 260,000 clones, less than 95% seen once. Looked up from germline, CDR1 is SQVTM and CDR2 is ANQGSEA. The CDR3 runs 12 residues. The V end lost 1 base, the J end lost 7 bases, and 7 bases lay between the germline ends. The donors were members of the validation cohort comprising approximately 120 subjects, separate from the roughly 670-subject first cohort. Turning to this clone: Its antigen remains unidentified.

This TCR was sampled from a woman aged 25 to 39 in good health and CMV-seronegative. Specimen: PBMCs. The chain joins TRBV29-1 to TRBJ2-2, with a possible D match to TRBD2 (6 bases). The CDR3 nucleotides are TGCAGCGTTGAAGCTAGCGACGGGGAGCTGTTTTTT. It codes for CSVEASDGELFF.